The 27 T cell receptor beta chains listed next were all sequenced from one sample in a study of CD8+CD57+ T cells in acquired aplastic anemia. Patients chosen for sequencing had shown CD8+CD57+ cell expansion by flow cytometry. Genomic DNA served as template for TCR beta VDJ and CDR3 profiling. Each CDR3 protein gets one entry after TCRdb re-called the reads with MiXCR. The top ten clones hold approximately 40% of a sample with fewer than 300,000 distinct CDR3 sequences, approximately 80% of them seen once. The sequenced sample was sorted CD4+, CD8+, or CD8+CD57+ T cells (not recorded which) from PBMCs. These TCRs come from a human donor with aplastic anemia.

This clonotype was picked up many times. The rearrangement uses TRBV7-2 and TRBJ2-1, with D hard to call. This CDR3 has 13 residues. The V and J ends lost 1 base and 7 bases respectively, with 8 bases between them. The germline gives CDR1 SGHTA, CDR2 FQGNSA. CDR3 nucleotide sequence: TGTGCCAGCAGCTTAGTTCCTGCTAATGAGCAGTTCTTC. This gives the protein CASSLVPANEQFF.

This clonotype was counted between two and nine times. The rearrangement links TRBV12-3 or TRBV12-4 to TRBJ1-1, with 7 bases identical to TRBD1. J lost 4 bases, V lost 5 bases, and 10 bases had no gene match. This CDR3 is built from 15 residues. The CDR3 spells CASSGGVGGVTEAFF. The CDR3 bases are TGTGCCAGCAGTGGTGGGGTAGGGGGCGTCACTGAAGCTTTCTTT.

The rearrangement uses TRBV19 and TRBJ1-2; a possible D gene is TRBD1 (6 bases). Germline lookup yields CDR1 LNHDA and CDR2 SQIVND (reference sequence). This CDR3 is built from 12 residues. Trimming stripped 6 bases from V and 5 bases from J, with 10 bases between. The CDR3 coding sequence is TGTGCCAGTAGGCCAGGGGAATATGGCTACACCTTC. As protein: CASRPGEYGYTF.

This clonotype was observed a handful of times. The chain couples TRBV19 to TRBJ1-1; a possible D gene is TRBD1 (6 bases). The V gene lost 10 bases and the J gene lost 3 bases, with 12 bases spanning the gap. CDR3 length: 12 residues. CDR1 is LNHDA and CDR2 is SQIVND in the germline V gene (reference sequence). The CDR3 DNA reads as TGTGCCACCACCCAGGGGTACACTGAAGCTTTCTTT. Translating gives CATTQGYTEAFF.

For this clonotype: At one of its ends the junction is not consistent with the germline gene, which may arise from a read error. The V call is TRBV9, the J call TRBJ2-3, with D perhaps assigned TRBD1 or TRBD2 (5 bases each). CDR1 SGDLS and CDR2 YYNGEE come from the germline V gene. The CDR3 runs to 13 residues. The CDR3 here is CASSGVGDPKDGF. The DNA for the CDR3 is TGTGCCAGCAGCGGAGTAGGGGACCCGAAGGATGGCTTC.

The chain couples TRBV9 to TRBJ1-1; 7 bases match TRBD1. Per germline, CDR1 SGDLS and CDR2 YYNGEE. This CDR3 spans 15 amino acids. The V gene end was trimmed by 5 bases and the J gene end by 10 bases; junction bases not matched to a gene: 17. This CDR3 reads CASRLALTGQYVAFF. The CDR3 DNA is TGTGCCAGCAGATTAGCTCTGACAGGGCAGTATGTAGCTTTCTTT.

About this clonotype: Since no conserved phenylalanine or tryptophan closes the CDR3, a read error is the likely cause. The DNA is omitted, as the CDR3 cannot be located on it reliably, and the CDR3 follows TCRdb's listing. This CDR3 reads CATTTGVTEAFFGQGT. This chain connects TRBV2 to TRBJ1-2; the table's D call, TRBD1, was not checked against the DNA. The CDR3 is 16 residues long, ends included. Germline assignment: CDR1 SNHLY and CDR2 FYNNEI.

As concerns this clonotype: The junction departs from the called germline gene at one end, perhaps through a read error. The rearrangement links TRBV7-9 to TRBJ2-5, with TRBD2 identical over 7 bases. The CDR3 loop spans 14 amino acids. CDR1 is SEHNR, CDR2 FQNEAQ, per germline (reference sequence). The CDR3 protein is CATSRGSGEETQTF. CDR3 sequence (DNA): TGTGCCACCAGCAGAGGCAGCGGGGAAGAGACCCAGACGTTC.

The chain joins TRBV9 to TRBJ1-2; D gene uncertain. The CDR3 covers 16 residues. Trimming stripped 4 bases from V and 3 bases from J, with 19 bases between. The germline gives CDR1 SGDLS, CDR2 YYNGEE. CDR3 bases: TGTGCCAGCAGCAAAGGGTTGAGGGATTGGGACTATGGCTACACCTTC. Amino acids: CASSKGLRDWDYGYTF.

With respect to this clonotype: It is likely a read error, because the conserved phenylalanine at the end of the CDR3 is missing. It is unclear where the CDR3 begins or ends on the DNA, so no DNA is shown, and the CDR3 is as TCRdb lists it. The chain links TRBV7-6 to TRBJ2-1; the table's D call, TRBD1, was not checked against the DNA. In germline, CDR1 is SGHVS, CDR2 FNYEAQ. The CDR3 comprises 13 residues, both ends counted. The CDR3 loop is CASSSDRGHAPLH.

As concerns this clonotype: One end of the junction is discordant with germline, which a read error may explain. V and J are TRBV7-6 and TRBJ2-1, with 7 positions matching TRBD2. CDR1 and CDR2 (germline): SGHVS, FNYEAQ. CDR3 length equals 13 residues. CDR3 in amino acids: CASSHAGVANEQF. The DNA for the CDR3 is TGTGCCAGCAGCCATGCGGGAGTAGCCAATGAGCAGTTC.

The CDR3: CASSLAERLSSYNEQYF. The CDR3 nucleotides are TGTGCCAGCAGCTTAGCCGAGCGGTTAAGCTCCTACAATGAGCAGTATTTT. This sequence joins TRBV7-9 and TRBJ2-3, with D possibly matching TRBD2 (5 bases). The V gene lost 0 bases and the J gene lost 11 bases, with 24 bases spanning the gap. This CDR3 is built from 17 residues. Germline CDR1 SEHNR, CDR2 FQNEAQ (reference sequence).

A note on this clonotype: The junction shows a germline mismatch at one end, possibly a read error. V and J are TRBV11-1 and TRBJ2-5, with D perhaps matching TRBD1 (6 bases). The CDR3 totals 14 residues. CDR1 and CDR2 (germline): SGHAT, FQDESV (reference sequence). The CDR3 DNA is TGTGCCATCAGCAGAGACAGGACGGAAGAGACCCAGTACTTC. The encoded protein is CAISRDRTEETQYF.

With regard to this clonotype: The junction and the germline gene differ at one end; a read error may be behind it. V usage is TRBV7-9 and J usage is TRBJ2-1, with a tentative D call TRBD2 (5 bases). CDR3 size: 14 residues. Germline CDR1 and CDR2: SEHNR and FQNEAQ (reference sequence). The CDR3 DNA sequence: TGTGCCAGCAGCTTAGTGGCCTGGGAGCATGAGCATTTCTTC. Amino acids: CASSLVAWEHEHFF.

The gene calls are TRBV9 and TRBJ1-1, with a possible D match to TRBD1 (5 bases). V dropped 0 bases and J dropped 8 bases, with 17 bases sitting between them. Germline CDR1 SGDLS, CDR2 YYNGEE. CDR3 length: 15 residues. The DNA of the CDR3 is TGTGCCAGCAGCGTAGGGGGCGCGGACGACGAGGAAGCTTTCTTT. The encoded protein is CASSVGGADDEEAFF.

The gene calls are TRBV7-8 and TRBJ2-5; D ambiguous. Germline V lookup: CDR1 SGHVS, CDR2 FQNEAQ. CDR3 size: 15 residues. Trimming took 3 bases from V and 14 from J, leaving 25 bases between them. The CDR3 DNA sequence: TGTGCCAGCAGCTTTCCTCCAGAAGTGAAAGCCCTCTCCTACTTC. It codes for CASSFPPEVKALSYF.

The rearrangement uses TRBV9 and TRBJ1-2, with D tentatively TRBD1 (5 bases). Trimming took off 4 bases at V and 9 bases at J, with 16 bases between the two ends. Germline values: CDR1 SGDLS, CDR2 YYNGEE. The CDR3 sequence is 13 residues long. The CDR3 DNA reads as TGTGCCAGCAGCCAAGGGGTTGCAGGTAGCTACACCTTC. It encodes CASSQGVAGSYTF.

Note on this clonotype: An end of the junction differs from the germline gene, which may be a read error. The gene calls are TRBV7-8 and TRBJ2-5, with TRBD1 identical over 7 bases. The germline V gene encodes CDR1 SGHVS and CDR2 FQNEAQ. This CDR3 contains 14 residues. The CDR3 loop reads CASSLHPDGTAHSF. The CDR3 DNA sequence: TGTGCCAGCAGCTTACATCCAGACGGGACAGCCCATTCCTTC.

About this clonotype: Lacking the conserved final phenylalanine or tryptophan, this CDR3 likely reflects a read error. The chain links TRBV2 to TRBJ2-5, with D tentatively TRBD2 (5 bases). Germline V gene sequence: CDR1 SNHLY, CDR2 FYNNEI. This CDR3 is 15 amino acids long. Trimming removed 5 bases at V and 5 bases at J, with 18 bases between. The CDR3 sequence is CASSSSGTYAETQYL. The CDR3 DNA sequence: TGTGCCAGCAGTTCCAGCGGCACTTATGCGGAGACCCAGTACTTA.

The chain couples TRBV11-3 to TRBJ2-3; no firm D call. V gave up 8 bases and J gave up 3 bases, with 12 bases separating them. The CDR3 length is 13 residues. Germline V gene data show CDR1 as SGHNT and CDR2 as YENEEA. CDR3 in DNA: TGTGCCAGCGGCGTAGATGTGACAGATACGCAGTATTTT. Its protein is CASGVDVTDTQYF.

This sequence joins TRBV7-2 and TRBJ1-5; no firm D call. In germline, CDR1 is SGHTA, CDR2 FQGNSA. There are 13 residues in the CDR3. V lost 4 bases to trimming and J lost 6 bases, with 10 bases between them. The CDR3 loop reads CASSYPDTQPQHF. In DNA, the CDR3 is TGTGCCAGCAGCTATCCAGACACTCAGCCCCAGCATTTT.

Turning to this clonotype: No conserved phenylalanine or tryptophan ends this CDR3, so it is likely a read error. The DNA is omitted, as the CDR3 cannot be located on it reliably, and the CDR3 follows TCRdb's listing. This chain links TRBV2 with TRBJ2-3; the DNA was not used to check the table's D call, TRBD1. The CDR3 is 15 residues long, counting both termini. Germline-derived CDR1 and CDR2 are SNHLY and FYNNEI. CDR3: CASGDGGTSTHNFGP.

This clonotype is a singleton in its sample. The V call is TRBV24-1, the J call TRBJ1-5; D unclear. Trimming stripped 6 bases from V and 6 bases from J, with 14 bases between. The CDR3 length is 14 residues. The germline V gene has CDR1 KGHDR and CDR2 SFDVKD. The DNA for the CDR3 is TGTGCCACCAGTAGTGGGTATACCATTCAGCCCCAGCATTTT. It specifies CATSSGYTIQPQHF.

The chain has TRBV2 and TRBJ2-5; D remains unclear. V was cut by 6 bases and J by 5 bases, with 13 bases left in between. The length of the CDR3 is 13 residues. From germline, CDR1 is SNHLY and CDR2 FYNNEI. The chain's CDR3 is CASSVRTEETQYF. CDR3 coding DNA: TGTGCCAGCAGCGTACGGACCGAGGAGACCCAGTACTTC. The full variable domain, completed using reference TRBV2 and TRBJ2-5, is EPEVTQTPSHQVTQMGQEVILRCVPISNHLYFYWYRQILGQKVEFLVSFYNNEISEKSEIFDDQFSVERPDGSNFTLKIRSTKLEDSAMYFCASSVRTEETQYFGPGTRLLVL.

On this clonotype itself: The conserved final phenylalanine or tryptophan is absent from the CDR3, which likely points to a read error. The DNA is omitted, as the CDR3 cannot be located on it reliably, and the CDR3 follows TCRdb's listing. The V and J genes are TRBV7-9 and TRBJ2-3; the listed D gene, TRBD2, was not tested against the DNA. Looked up from germline, CDR1 is SEHNR and CDR2 is FQNEAQ (reference sequence). The CDR3 length is 13 residues, termini included. The CDR3 loop reads CASARRATAVQHL.

This clonotype was seen only a few times. This chain connects TRBV19 to TRBJ2-1; 11 nucleotides line up with TRBD2. The germline V gene encodes CDR1 LNHDA and CDR2 SQIVND (reference sequence). The CDR3 has 14 amino acids. With 3 bases clipped from V and 8 bases from J, the junction kept 3 bases outside the gene matches. The DNA for the CDR3 is TGTGCCAGTAGTATCACTAGCGGGAGCGATGAGCAGTTCTTC. Translated, it gives CASSITSGSDEQFF.

As regards this clonotype: One end of the junction does not line up with germline, which may come from a read error. The chain couples TRBV7-8 to TRBJ1-1; the D is unclear. This CDR3 spans 13 amino acids. Per germline, CDR1 SGHVS and CDR2 FQNEAQ. CDR3 loop: CASSLDGGPDTHF. CDR3 DNA sequence: TGTGCCAGCAGCTTAGACGGAGGGCCTGATACGCACTTT.